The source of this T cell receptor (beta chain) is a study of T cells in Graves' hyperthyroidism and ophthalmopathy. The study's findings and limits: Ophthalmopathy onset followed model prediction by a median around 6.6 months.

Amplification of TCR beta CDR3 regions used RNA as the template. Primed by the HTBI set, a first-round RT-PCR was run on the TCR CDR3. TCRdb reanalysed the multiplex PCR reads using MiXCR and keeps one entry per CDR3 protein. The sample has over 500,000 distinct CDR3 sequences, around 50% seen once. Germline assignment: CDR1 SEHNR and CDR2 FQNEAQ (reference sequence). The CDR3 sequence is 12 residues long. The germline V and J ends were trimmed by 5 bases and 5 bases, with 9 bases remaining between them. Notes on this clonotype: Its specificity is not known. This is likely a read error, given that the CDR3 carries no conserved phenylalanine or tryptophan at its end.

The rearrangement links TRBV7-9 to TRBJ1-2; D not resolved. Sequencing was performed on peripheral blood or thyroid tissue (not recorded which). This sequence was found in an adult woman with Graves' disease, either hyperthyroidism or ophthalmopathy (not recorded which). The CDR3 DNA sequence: TGTGCCAGCAGCACACAGCTTTATGGCTACACCTAC. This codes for CASSTQLYGYTY.